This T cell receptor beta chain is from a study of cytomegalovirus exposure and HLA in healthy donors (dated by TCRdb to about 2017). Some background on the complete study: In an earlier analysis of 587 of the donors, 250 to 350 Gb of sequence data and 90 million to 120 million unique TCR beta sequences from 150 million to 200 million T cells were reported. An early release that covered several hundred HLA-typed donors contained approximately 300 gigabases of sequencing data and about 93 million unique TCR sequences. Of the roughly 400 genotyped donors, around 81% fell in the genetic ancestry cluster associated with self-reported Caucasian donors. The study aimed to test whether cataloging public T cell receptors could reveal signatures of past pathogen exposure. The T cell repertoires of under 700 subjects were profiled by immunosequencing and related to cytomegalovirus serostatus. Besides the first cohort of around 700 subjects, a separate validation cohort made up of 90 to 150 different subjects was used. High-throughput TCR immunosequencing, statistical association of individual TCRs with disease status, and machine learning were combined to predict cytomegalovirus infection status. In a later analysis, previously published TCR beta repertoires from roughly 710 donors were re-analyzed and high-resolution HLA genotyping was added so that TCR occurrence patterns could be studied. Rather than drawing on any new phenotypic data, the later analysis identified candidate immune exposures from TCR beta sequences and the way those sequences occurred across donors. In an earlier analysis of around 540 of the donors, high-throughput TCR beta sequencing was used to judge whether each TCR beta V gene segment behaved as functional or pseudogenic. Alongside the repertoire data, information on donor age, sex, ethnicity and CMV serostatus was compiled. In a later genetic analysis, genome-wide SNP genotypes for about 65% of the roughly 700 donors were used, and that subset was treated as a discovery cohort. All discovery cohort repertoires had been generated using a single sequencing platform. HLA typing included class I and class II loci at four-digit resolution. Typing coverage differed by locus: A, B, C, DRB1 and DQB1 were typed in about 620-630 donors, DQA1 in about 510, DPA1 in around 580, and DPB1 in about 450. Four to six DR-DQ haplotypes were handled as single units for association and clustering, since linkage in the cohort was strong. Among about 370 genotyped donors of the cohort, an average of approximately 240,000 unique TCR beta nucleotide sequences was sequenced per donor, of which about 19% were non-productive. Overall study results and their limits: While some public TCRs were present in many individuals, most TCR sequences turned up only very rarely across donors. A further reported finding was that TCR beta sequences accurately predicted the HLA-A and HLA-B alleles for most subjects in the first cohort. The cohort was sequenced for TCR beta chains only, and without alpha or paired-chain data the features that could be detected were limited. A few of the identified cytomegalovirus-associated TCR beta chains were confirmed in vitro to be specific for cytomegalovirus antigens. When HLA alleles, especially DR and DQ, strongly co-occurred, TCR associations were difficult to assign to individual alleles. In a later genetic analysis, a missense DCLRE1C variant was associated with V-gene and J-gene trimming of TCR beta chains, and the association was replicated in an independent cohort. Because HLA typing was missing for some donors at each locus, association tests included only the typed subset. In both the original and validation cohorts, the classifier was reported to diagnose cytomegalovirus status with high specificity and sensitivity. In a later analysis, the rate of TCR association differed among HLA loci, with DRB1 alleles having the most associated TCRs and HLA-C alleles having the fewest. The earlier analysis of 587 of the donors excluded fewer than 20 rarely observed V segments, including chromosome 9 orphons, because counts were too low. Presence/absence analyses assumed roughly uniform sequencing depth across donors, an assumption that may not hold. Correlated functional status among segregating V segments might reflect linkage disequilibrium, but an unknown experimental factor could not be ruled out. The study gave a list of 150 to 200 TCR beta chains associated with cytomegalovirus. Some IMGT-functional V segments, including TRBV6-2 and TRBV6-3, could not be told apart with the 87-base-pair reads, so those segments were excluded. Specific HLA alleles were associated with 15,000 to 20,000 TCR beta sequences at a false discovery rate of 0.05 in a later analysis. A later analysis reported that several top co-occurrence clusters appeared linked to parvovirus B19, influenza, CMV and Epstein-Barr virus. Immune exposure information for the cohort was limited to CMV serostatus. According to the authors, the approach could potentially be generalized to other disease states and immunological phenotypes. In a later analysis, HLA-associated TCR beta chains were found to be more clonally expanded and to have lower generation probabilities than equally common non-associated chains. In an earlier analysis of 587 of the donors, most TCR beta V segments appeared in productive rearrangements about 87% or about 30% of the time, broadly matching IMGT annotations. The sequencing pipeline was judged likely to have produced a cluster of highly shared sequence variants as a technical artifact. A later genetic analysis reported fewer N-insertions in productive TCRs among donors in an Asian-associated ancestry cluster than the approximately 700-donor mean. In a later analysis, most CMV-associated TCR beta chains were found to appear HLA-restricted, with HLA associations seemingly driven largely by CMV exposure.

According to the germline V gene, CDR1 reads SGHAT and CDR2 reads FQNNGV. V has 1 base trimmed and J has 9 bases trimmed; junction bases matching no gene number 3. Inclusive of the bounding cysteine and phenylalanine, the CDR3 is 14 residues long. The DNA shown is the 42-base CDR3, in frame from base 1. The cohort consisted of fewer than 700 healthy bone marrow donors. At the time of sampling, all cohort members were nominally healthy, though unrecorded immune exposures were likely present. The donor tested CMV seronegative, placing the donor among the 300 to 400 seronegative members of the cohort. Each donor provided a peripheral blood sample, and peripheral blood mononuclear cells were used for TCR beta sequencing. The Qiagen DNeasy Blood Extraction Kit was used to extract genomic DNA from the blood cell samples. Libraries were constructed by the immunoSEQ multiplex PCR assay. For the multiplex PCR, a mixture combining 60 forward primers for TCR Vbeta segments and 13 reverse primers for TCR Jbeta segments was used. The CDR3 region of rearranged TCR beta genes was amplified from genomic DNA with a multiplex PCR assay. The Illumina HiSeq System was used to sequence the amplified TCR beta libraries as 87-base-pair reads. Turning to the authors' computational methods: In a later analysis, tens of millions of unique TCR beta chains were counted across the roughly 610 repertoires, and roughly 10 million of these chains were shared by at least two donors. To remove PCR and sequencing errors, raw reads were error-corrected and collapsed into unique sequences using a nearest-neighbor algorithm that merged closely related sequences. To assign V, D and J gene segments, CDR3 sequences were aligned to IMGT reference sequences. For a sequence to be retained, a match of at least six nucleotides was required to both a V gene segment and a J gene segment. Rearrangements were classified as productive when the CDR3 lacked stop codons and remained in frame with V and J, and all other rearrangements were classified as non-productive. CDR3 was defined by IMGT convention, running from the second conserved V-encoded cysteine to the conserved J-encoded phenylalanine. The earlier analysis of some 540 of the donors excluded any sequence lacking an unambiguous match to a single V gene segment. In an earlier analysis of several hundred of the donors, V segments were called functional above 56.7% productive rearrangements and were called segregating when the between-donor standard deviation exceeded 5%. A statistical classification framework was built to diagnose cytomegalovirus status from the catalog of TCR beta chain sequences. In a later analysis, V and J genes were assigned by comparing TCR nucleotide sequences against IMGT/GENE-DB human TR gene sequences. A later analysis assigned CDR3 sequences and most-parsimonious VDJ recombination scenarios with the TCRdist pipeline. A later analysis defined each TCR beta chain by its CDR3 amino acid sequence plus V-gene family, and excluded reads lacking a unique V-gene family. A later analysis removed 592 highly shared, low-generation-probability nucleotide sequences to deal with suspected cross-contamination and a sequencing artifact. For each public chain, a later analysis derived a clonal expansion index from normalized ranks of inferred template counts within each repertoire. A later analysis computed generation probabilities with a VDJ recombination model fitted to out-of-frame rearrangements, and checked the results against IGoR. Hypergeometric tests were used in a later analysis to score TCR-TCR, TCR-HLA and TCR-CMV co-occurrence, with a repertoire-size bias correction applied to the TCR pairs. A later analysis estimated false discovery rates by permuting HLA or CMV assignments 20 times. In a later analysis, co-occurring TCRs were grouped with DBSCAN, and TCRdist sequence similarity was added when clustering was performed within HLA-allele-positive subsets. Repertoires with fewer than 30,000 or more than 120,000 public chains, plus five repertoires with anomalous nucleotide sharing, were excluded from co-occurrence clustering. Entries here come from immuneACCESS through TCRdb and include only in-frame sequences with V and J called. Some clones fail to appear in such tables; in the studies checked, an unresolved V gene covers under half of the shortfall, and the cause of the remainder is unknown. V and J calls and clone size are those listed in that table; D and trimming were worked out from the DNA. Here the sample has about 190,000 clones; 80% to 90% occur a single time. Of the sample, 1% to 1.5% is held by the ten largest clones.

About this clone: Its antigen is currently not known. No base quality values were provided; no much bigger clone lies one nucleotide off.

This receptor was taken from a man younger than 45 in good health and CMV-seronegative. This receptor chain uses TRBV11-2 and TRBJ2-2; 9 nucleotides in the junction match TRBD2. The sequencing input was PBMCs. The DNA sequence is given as TGTGCCAGCAGCTTAGGGCGGGGGGGCTGGGAGCTGTTTTTT. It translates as CASSLGRGGWELFF.